This entry is about one T cell receptor beta chain. These data are taken from a study of shared clonotypes between healthy human individuals. Adult Caucasians living in Nashville, Tennessee made up all of the donors. Researchers partitioned CD4+ cells into CD45RA+ naive and CD45RA-negative memory subsets. At deep level, the assay was performed. This table comes from immunoSEQ multiplex PCR, and its TCRdb copy is limited to in-frame clones, with some not included. The sample consists of approximately 530,000 clones, roughly 95% of them appearing once. This sequence was found in a woman in her twenties or thirties in good health. Source material: naive CD4+ T cells sorted from blood. Sample subset: CD45RA+ positively selected.

The CDR3 DNA is TGTGCCAGCAGCAAAGCGGGACGGCCCCCGAGCTCCTACAATGAGCAGTTCTTC. It is translated as CASSKAGRPPSSYNEQFF. V and J are TRBV21-1 and TRBJ2-1. TRBV21-1 is designated a pseudogene. This CDR3 is 18 amino acids long.